The 15 T cell receptor beta chains presented below share a single source sample, sequenced in a study of T cell changes during pregnancy in multiple sclerosis. The protocol was immunoSEQ multiplex PCR, while the TCRdb copy is restricted to in-frame clones and leaves out a portion. The sample has some 20,000 clones; about 88% are singletons. The material was CD4+ T cells from peripheral blood mononuclear cells, obtained in the first trimester of pregnancy. The receptors derive from a female donor in good health, enrolled as a control in a pregnancy study.

The chain employs TRBV5-5 and TRBJ2-1, with D hard to call. V was pared by 5 bases and J by 7 bases, with 4 bases between. In germline, CDR1 is SGHKS, CDR2 YYEKEE (reference sequence). This CDR3 is built from 10 residues. CDR3 protein: CASRENEQFF. CDR3 sequence (DNA): TGTGCCAGCAGGGAGAATGAGCAGTTCTTC.

This clone was observed a handful of times. The rearrangement links TRBV21-1 to TRBJ2-7; TRBD2 reflects the table's D call only, with no check against the DNA. TRBV21-1 constitutes a pseudogene. This CDR3 comprises 15 residues. CDR3 in DNA: TGTGCCAGCAGCAAACGGAGGTGGCGGTCCTACGAGCAGTACTTC. Amino acid sequence: CASSKRRWRSYEQYF.

The chain has TRBV5-1 and TRBJ1-1; the match to TRBD1 covers 7 bases. V was pared by 0 bases and J by 0 bases, with 2 bases of the junction left unmatched. Per germline, CDR1 SGHRS and CDR2 YFSETQ. The CDR3 is 15 amino acids. CDR3 protein: CASSLAQGLNTEAFF. CDR3 in DNA: TGCGCCAGCAGCTTGGCACAGGGGTTGAACACTGAAGCTTTCTTT.

The chain is built from TRBV7-9 and TRBJ2-1; D remains ambiguous. The CDR3 is 13 amino acids. Germline CDR1 reads SEHNR; CDR2 reads FQNEAQ (reference sequence). The V and J ends lost 10 bases and 11 bases respectively, with 21 bases between them. The CDR3 DNA is TGTGCCAACCACCGAGGATCAGACGGCAAGCAGTTCTTC. Translation gives CANHRGSDGKQFF.

The chain uses TRBV5-1 and TRBJ1-1; a weak D match, TRBD1 (6 bases). V dropped 3 bases and J dropped 0 bases, with 12 bases sitting between them. The CDR3 length is 15 residues. Looked up from germline, CDR1 is SGHRS and CDR2 is YFSETQ. CDR3 in amino acids: CASSSGGTVNTEAFF. The CDR3 bases are TGCGCCAGCAGCTCTGGGGGCACAGTGAACACTGAAGCTTTCTTT.

The chain employs TRBV7-2 and TRBJ2-1; no clear D gene. Germline values: CDR1 SGHTA, CDR2 FQGNSA. This CDR3 is 13 amino acids long. The V and J ends lost 3 bases and 0 bases respectively, with 3 bases between them. CDR3 region: CASSLSSYNEQFF. The CDR3 DNA reads TGTGCCAGCAGCTTGAGCTCCTACAATGAGCAGTTCTTC.

The CDR3 DNA follows: TGTGCCAGCAGCCCGGGACAGGGAGTCTATGGCTACACCTTC. Its protein product is CASSPGQGVYGYTF. The genes are TRBV5-4 and TRBJ1-2, with TRBD1 identical over 9 bases. The CDR3 totals 14 residues. V trimming: 4 bases; J trimming: 4 bases; junction bases outside the gene matches: 5. CDR1 is SGHNT and CDR2 is YYREEE in the germline V gene (reference sequence).

V is TRBV27 and J is TRBJ2-1; D not resolved. Trimming took off 2 bases at V and 6 bases at J, with 8 bases between the two ends. This CDR3 spans 13 amino acids. Germline-derived CDR1 and CDR2 are MNHEY and SMNVEV (reference sequence). The CDR3 nucleotides read TGTGCCAGCAGTTTAGAGTCCCCCAATGAGCAGTTCTTC. Translated, it gives CASSLESPNEQFF.

The chain joins TRBV19 to TRBJ1-1, with D maybe TRBD1 (6 bases). The length of the CDR3 is 16 residues. The germline gives CDR1 LNHDA, CDR2 SQIVND (reference sequence). The germline V and J ends were trimmed by 5 bases and 0 bases, with 16 bases remaining between them. CDR3 DNA sequence: TGTGCCAGTAGTCCCCGGGGGGGGCGGATGAACACTGAAGCTTTCTTT. It translates to CASSPRGGRMNTEAFF.

This CDR3 is CATHDRVSYNSPLHF. The DNA for the CDR3 is TGTGCCACGCATGACAGAGTCTCCTATAATTCACCCCTCCACTTT. The chain has TRBV5-8 and TRBJ1-6; D is possibly TRBD1 (5 bases). Germline-derived CDR1 and CDR2 are SGHTS and YDEGEE. Trimming cost V 9 bases and J 0 bases, with 13 bases left between them. This CDR3 contains 15 residues.

V gene TRBV4-1 combines with J gene TRBJ2-1; 9 positions match TRBD1. Unmatched junction bases numbered 10, after V lost 1 base and J lost 9 bases. The CDR3 covers 16 residues. Germline V gene sequence: CDR1 MGHRA, CDR2 YSYEKL. CDR3 nucleotide sequence: TGCGCCAGCAGCCAAGGCTCGGGACAGGGTGCCAGTGAGCAGTTCTTC. Residues: CASSQGSGQGASEQFF.

This chain uses TRBV5-4 with TRBJ1-6; no reliable D call. CDR1 and CDR2 from the germline V gene are SGHNT and YYREEE (reference sequence). The V and J ends lost 0 bases and 9 bases respectively, with 16 bases between them. The CDR3 length is 16 residues. CDR3 sequence: CASSLDFGRVGSPLHF. The CDR3 DNA sequence: TGTGCCAGCAGCTTGGATTTTGGCCGGGTGGGTTCACCCCTCCACTTT.

V and J are TRBV5-4 and TRBJ1-1, with 9 bases that match TRBD1. Germline V CDR1 and CDR2: SGHNT, YYREEE (reference sequence). The CDR3 is made up of 16 amino acids. V was pared by 3 bases and J by 0 bases, with 6 bases of the junction left unmatched. This chain's CDR3 is CASSSAGTGMNTEAFF. The CDR3 region has the DNA TGTGCCAGCAGCTCTGCCGGGACAGGGATGAACACTGAAGCTTTCTTT.

The table lists this clone with a few counts. V and J are TRBV7-2 and TRBJ2-1; 14 bases agree with TRBD2. The CDR3 is 16 residues long. Germline V gene lookup returns CDR1 SGHTA and CDR2 FQGNSA. Losses at the gene ends were 1 base for V and 8 bases for J; bases not matched to a gene: 4. This CDR3 is CASSLVTSGGAYEQFF. CDR3 nucleotides: TGTGCCAGCAGCTTAGTGACTAGCGGGGGGGCCTATGAGCAGTTCTTC.

The chain is built from TRBV9 and TRBJ1-6; D is unclear. Germline V gene lookup returns CDR1 SGDLS and CDR2 YYNGEE. This CDR3 spans 19 amino acids. Trimming removed 0 bases from V and 0 bases from J, with 16 bases in between. The CDR3 coding sequence is TGTGCCAGCAGCGTAGTAGAGTGGGGAGGGCGCTCCTATAATTCACCCCTCCACTTT. This translates into CASSVVEWGGRSYNSPLHF.